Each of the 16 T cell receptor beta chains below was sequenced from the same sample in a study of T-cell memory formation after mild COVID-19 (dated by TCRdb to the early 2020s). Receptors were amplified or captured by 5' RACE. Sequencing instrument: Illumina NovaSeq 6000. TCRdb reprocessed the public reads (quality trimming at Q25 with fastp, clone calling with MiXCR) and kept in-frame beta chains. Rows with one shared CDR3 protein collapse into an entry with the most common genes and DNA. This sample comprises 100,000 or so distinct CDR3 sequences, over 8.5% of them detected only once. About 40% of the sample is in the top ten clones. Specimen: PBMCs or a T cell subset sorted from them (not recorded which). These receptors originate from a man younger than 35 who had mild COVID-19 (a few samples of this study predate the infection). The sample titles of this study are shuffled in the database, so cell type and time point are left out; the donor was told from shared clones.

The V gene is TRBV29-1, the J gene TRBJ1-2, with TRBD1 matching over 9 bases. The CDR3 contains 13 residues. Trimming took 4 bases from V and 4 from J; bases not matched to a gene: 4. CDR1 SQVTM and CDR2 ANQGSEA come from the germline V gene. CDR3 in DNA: TGCAGCGTTGTTGGGACAGGGAGCTATGGCTACACCTTC. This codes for CSVVGTGSYGYTF.

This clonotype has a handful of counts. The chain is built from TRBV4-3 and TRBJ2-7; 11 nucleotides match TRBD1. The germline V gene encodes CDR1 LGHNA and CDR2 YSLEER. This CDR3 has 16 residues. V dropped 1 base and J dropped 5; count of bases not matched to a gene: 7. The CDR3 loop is CASSQVLRTGGHEQYF. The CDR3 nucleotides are TGCGCCAGCAGCCAAGTCCTCCGGACAGGGGGCCACGAGCAGTACTTC.

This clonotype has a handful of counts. CDR3 in DNA: TGCGCCAGCAGCCAAGGTGACAGTCAATCGGAGCCCCAGCATTTT. Translating gives CASSQGDSQSEPQHF. The chain uses TRBV4-1 and TRBJ1-5; weak D call: TRBD1 (5 bases). Trimming stripped 1 base from V and 8 bases from J, with 15 bases between. The length of the CDR3 is 15 residues. CDR1 and CDR2 (germline): MGHRA, YSYEKL.

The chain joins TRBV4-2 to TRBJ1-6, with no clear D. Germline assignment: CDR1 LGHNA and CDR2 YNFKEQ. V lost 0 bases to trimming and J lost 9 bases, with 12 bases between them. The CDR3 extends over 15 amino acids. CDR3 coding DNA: TGTGCCAGCAGCCAAGATTCGAGCGCCGGTTCACCCCTCCACTTT. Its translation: CASSQDSSAGSPLHF.

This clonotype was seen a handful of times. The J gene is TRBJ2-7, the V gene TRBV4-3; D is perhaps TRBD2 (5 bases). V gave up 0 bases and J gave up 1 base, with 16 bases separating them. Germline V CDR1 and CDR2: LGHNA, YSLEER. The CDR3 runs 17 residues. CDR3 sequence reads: CASSQDFWGVNSYEQYF. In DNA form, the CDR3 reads TGCGCCAGCAGCCAAGATTTCTGGGGAGTTAATTCCTACGAGCAGTACTTC.

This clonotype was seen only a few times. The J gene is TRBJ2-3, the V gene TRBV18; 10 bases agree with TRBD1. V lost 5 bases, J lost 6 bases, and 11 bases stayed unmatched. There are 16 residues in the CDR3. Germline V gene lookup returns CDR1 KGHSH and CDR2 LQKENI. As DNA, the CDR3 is TGTGCCAGCTCAACCCGGGACAGGGGAGAACTCGATACGCAGTATTTT. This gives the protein CASSTRDRGELDTQYF. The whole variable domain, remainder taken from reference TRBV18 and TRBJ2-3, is NAGVMQNPRHLVRRRGQEARLRCSPMKGHSHVYWYRQLPEEGLKFMVYLQKENIIDESGMPKERFSAEFPKEGPSILRIQQVVRGDSAAYFCASSTRDRGELDTQYFGPGTRLTVL.

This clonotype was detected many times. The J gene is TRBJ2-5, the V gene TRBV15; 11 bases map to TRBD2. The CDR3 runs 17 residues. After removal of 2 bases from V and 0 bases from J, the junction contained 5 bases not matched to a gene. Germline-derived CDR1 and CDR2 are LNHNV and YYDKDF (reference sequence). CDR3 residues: CATSRPGLADYQETQYF. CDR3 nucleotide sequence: TGTGCCACCAGCAGACCGGGACTAGCGGATTACCAAGAGACCCAGTACTTC.

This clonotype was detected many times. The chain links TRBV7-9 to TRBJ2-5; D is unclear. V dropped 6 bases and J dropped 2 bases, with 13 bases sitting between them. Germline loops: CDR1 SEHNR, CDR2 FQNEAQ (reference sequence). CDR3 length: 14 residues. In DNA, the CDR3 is TGTGCCAGCAGACGTCGTGCTAGTCAAGAGACCCAGTACTTC. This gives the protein CASRRRASQETQYF.

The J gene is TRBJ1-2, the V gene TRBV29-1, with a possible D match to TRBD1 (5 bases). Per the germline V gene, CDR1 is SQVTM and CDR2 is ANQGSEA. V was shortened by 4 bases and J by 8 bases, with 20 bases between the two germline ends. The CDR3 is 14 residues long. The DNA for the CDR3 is TGCAGCGTTGGGGGGGAGGGTTACTTCGACGGCTACACCTTC. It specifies CSVGGEGYFDGYTF. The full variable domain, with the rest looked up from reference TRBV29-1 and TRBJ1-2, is SAVISQKPSRDICQRGTSLTIQCQVDSQVTMMFWYRQQPGQSLTLIATANQGSEATYESGFVIDKFPISRPNLTFSTLTVSNMSPEDSSIYLCSVGGEGYFDGYTFGSGTRLTVV.

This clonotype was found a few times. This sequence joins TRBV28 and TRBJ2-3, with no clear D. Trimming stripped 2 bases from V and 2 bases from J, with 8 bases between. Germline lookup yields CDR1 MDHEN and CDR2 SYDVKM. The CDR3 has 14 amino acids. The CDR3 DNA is TGTGCCAGCAGTTTAACCGGTGACACAGATACGCAGTATTTT. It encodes CASSLTGDTDTQYF. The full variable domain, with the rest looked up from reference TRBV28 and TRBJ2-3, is DVKVTQSSRYLVKRTGEKVFLECVQDMDHENMFWYRQDPGLGLRLIYFSYDVKMKEKGDIPEGYSVSREKKERFSLILESASTNQTSMYLCASSLTGDTDTQYFGPGTRLTVL.

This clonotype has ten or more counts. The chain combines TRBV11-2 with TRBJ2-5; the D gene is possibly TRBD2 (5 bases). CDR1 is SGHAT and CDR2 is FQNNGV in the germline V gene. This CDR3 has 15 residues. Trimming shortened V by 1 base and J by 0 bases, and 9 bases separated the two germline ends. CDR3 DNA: TGTGCCAGCAGCTTAGGGGTCGGGGACCAAGAGACCCAGTACTTC. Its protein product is CASSLGVGDQETQYF.

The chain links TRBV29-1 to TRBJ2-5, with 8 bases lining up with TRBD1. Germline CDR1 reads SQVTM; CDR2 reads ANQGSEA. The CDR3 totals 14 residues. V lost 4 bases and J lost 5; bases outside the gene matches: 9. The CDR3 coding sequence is TGCAGCGTTGCGTCAGGGGGCAAGGGGGAGACCCAGTACTTC. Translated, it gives CSVASGGKGETQYF.

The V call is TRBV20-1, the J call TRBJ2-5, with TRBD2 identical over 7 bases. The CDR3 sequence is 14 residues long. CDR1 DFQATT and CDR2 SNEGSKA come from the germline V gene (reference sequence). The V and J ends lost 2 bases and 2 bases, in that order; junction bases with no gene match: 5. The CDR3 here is CSARPWRGQETQYF. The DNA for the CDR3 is TGCAGTGCTAGACCCTGGCGGGGGCAAGAGACCCAGTACTTC.

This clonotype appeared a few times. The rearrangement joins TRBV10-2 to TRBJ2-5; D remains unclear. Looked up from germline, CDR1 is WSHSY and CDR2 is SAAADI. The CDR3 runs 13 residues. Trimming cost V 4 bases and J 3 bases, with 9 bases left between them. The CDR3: CASSVGGEETQYF. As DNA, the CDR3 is TGCGCCAGCAGTGTTGGCGGCGAAGAGACCCAGTACTTC.

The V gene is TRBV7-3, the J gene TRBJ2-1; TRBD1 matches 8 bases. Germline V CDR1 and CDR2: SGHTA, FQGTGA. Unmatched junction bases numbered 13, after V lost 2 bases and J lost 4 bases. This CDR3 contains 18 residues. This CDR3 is CASSLAPPGQGAYNEQFF. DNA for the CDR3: TGTGCCAGCAGCTTAGCCCCTCCCGGACAGGGAGCTTACAATGAGCAGTTCTTC.

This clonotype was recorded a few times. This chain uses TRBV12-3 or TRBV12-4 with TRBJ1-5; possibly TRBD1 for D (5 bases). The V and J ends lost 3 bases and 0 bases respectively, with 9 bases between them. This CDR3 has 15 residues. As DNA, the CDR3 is TGTGCCAGCAGTTTGAGGGACTATAGCAATCAGCCCCAGCATTTT. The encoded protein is CASSLRDYSNQPQHF.